The 19 T cell receptor beta chains reported below all come from one sample, sequenced in a study of T cells after yellow fever vaccination. In TCRdb, the 5' RACE reads were re-called with MiXCR into one record per CDR3 protein. Among hundreds of thousands of distinct CDR3 sequences listed, 18% were seen once. Sequences were derived from PBMCs, sampled before the yellow fever booster vaccination. The receptors shown here come from a man younger than 30 who received the YFV17D yellow fever vaccine.

This clonotype showed up just a few times. V gene TRBV28 combines with J gene TRBJ2-5; D assignment may be TRBD1 or TRBD2 (5 bases each). With 2 bases removed from V and 14 bases from J, the gap between germline ends came to 12 bases. Germline V gene data show CDR1 as MDHEN and CDR2 as SYDVKM. This CDR3 region has 11 residues. This CDR3 is CASSLGDRPYF. CDR3 bases: TGTGCCAGCAGTTTAGGGGACCGACCATACTTC.

This clonotype has just a few counts. CDR3 in amino acids: CASSVGDRGLYEQYV. The CDR3 DNA follows: TGTGCCAGCAGCGTAGGCGACAGGGGGCTATACGAGCAGTACGTC. J is TRBJ2-7 and V is TRBV9; 10 bases align to TRBD1. CDR1 is SGDLS, CDR2 YYNGEE, per germline. The length of the CDR3 is 15 residues. V dropped 0 bases and J dropped 4; count of bases not matched to a gene: 4.

This chain links TRBV10-3 with TRBJ2-5, with TRBD2 matching 9 bases. CDR3 length: 17 amino acids. V dropped 2 bases and J dropped 3; count of bases not matched to a gene: 10. The germline V gene has CDR1 ENHRY and CDR2 SYGVKD. The CDR3 nucleotides are TGTGCCATCAGTGAGCAGGCGGGTAGCGGGGGTAAAGAGACCCAGTACTTC. As protein: CAISEQAGSGGKETQYF.

This sequence joins TRBV20-1 and TRBJ2-1; 8 bases are a match to TRBD2. With 6 bases clipped from V and 0 bases from J, the junction kept 7 bases outside the gene matches. The CDR3 runs 15 residues. The germline gives CDR1 DFQATT, CDR2 SNEGSKA (reference sequence). CDR3 protein: CSAKEGTSSYNEQFF. For the CDR3, the DNA is TGCAGTGCGAAGGAGGGGACTAGCTCCTACAATGAGCAGTTCTTC.

The chain joins TRBV19 to TRBJ2-7, with D maybe TRBD1 (6 bases). V lost 3 bases, J lost 6 bases, and 15 bases lay in between. This CDR3 is 14 amino acids long. Germline-derived CDR1 and CDR2 are LNHDA and SQIVND (reference sequence). CDR3 in DNA: TGTGCCAGTAGTATTAAGGCAGGGGCATCCGAGCAGTACGTC. This translates into CASSIKAGASEQYV.

This sequence joins TRBV7-9 and TRBJ1-1; D unresolved. The germline V and J ends were trimmed by 5 bases and 5 bases, with 18 bases remaining between them. Germline CDR1 SEHNR, CDR2 FQNEAQ (reference sequence). This CDR3 contains 15 residues. The CDR3 region has the DNA TGTGCCAGCAGCAAGGAGATGGGCTTGGATACTGAAGCTTTCTTT. Encoded protein: CASSKEMGLDTEAFF.

This clonotype appeared a few times. The J gene is TRBJ1-2, the V gene TRBV18; tentatively, D is TRBD1 (5 bases). V was clipped by 4 bases and J by 7 bases, with 13 bases between them. This CDR3 spans 13 amino acids. Germline V gene sequence: CDR1 KGHSH, CDR2 LQKENI. The CDR3 DNA follows: TGTGCCAGCTCACAGCAGGGAAGGGGTGGCTACACCTTC. Translating gives CASSQQGRGGYTF.

This sequence joins TRBV6-1 and TRBJ2-3; 9 positions agree with TRBD2. Trimming at V came to 5 bases and at J to 2 bases, leaving 5 bases not matched to a gene. The germline V gene encodes CDR1 MNHNS and CDR2 SASEGT. The CDR3 runs 15 residues. Here the CDR3 reads CASSIAGAFTDTQYF. In DNA, the CDR3 is TGTGCCAGCAGTATAGCGGGGGCCTTCACAGATACGCAGTATTTT.

V is TRBV7-9 and J is TRBJ2-4; a possible D gene is TRBD1 (6 bases). Germline-derived CDR1 and CDR2 are SEHNR and FQNEAQ (reference sequence). V shed 3 bases and J shed 14 bases, with 23 bases lying between them. The CDR3 has 15 amino acids. CDR3 in amino acids: CASSLGQGSPEAEYF. CDR3 in DNA: TGTGCCAGCAGCTTGGGGCAGGGGTCCCCCGAGGCCGAGTACTTC.

The chain has TRBV2 and TRBJ2-3; D is possibly TRBD2 (5 bases). Trimming left V 8 bases short and J 9 bases short, with 12 bases between. Germline values: CDR1 SNHLY, CDR2 FYNNEI. This CDR3 has 11 amino acids. CDR3 residues: CASGGGGTQYF. The CDR3 bases are TGTGCCAGCGGCGGAGGAGGCACGCAGTATTTT. Complete variable domain (other parts from reference TRBV2 and TRBJ2-3): EPEVTQTPSHQVTQMGQEVILRCVPISNHLYFYWYRQILGQKVEFLVSFYNNEISEKSEIFDDQFSVERPDGSNFTLKIRSTKLEDSAMYFCASGGGGTQYFGPGTRLTVL.

This clonotype was found a few times. The chain uses TRBV11-2 and TRBJ1-6; D is possibly TRBD1 (5 bases). The CDR3 loop spans 14 amino acids. Germline V gives CDR1 SGHAT, CDR2 FQNNGV. V was clipped by 1 base and J by 10 bases, with 11 bases between them. CDR3 residues: CASSLVGDVSPLHF. DNA for the CDR3: TGTGCCAGCAGCTTAGTAGGGGACGTATCACCCCTCCACTTT.

This clonotype was observed a handful of times. The V gene is TRBV7-9, the J gene TRBJ1-5; 9 bases align to TRBD1. CDR3 length: 17 residues. Germline V gene data show CDR1 as SEHNR and CDR2 as FQNEAQ (reference sequence). Trimming at V came to 3 bases and at J to 4 bases, leaving 10 bases not matched to a gene. The CDR3 DNA is TGTGCCAGCAGCTTCGCCGGGACAGGGCGTTTAAATCAGCCCCAGCATTTT. It encodes CASSFAGTGRLNQPQHF. The whole variable domain, remainder taken from reference TRBV7-9 and TRBJ1-5, is DTGVSQNPRHKITKRGQNVTFRCDPISEHNRLYWYRQTLGQGPEFLTYFQNEAQLEKSRLLSDRFSAERPKGSFSTLEIQRTEQGDSAMYLCASSFAGTGRLNQPQHFGDGTRLSIL.

This clonotype was recorded a few times. J is TRBJ2-7 and V is TRBV9; tentatively, D is TRBD2 (5 bases). CDR1 and CDR2 (germline): SGDLS, YYNGEE. The length of the CDR3 is 14 residues. Trimming pared 5 bases from V and 3 bases from J, leaving 15 bases between. The DNA for the CDR3 is TGTGCCAGCAGTTTGGTCGGGGATCACTACGAGCAGTACTTC. As protein: CASSLVGDHYEQYF. Full variable domain (missing parts from reference TRBV9 and TRBJ2-7): DSGVTQTPKHLITATGQRVTLRCSPRSGDLSVYWYQQSLDQGLQFLIQYYNGEERAKGNILERFSAQQFPDLHSELNLSSLELGDSALYFCASSLVGDHYEQYFGPGTRLTVT.

The CDR3 DNA follows: TGTGCCAGCAGCCGTTCATGGGGGGGGCGAAGCCCTCCCCAAGAGACCCAGTACTTC. Residues: CASSRSWGGRSPPQETQYF. V is TRBV7-9 and J is TRBJ2-5, with D possibly TRBD2 on 7 matching bases. Looked up from germline, CDR1 is SEHNR and CDR2 is FQNEAQ (reference sequence). The ends were cut back, 5 bases at V and 1 base at J, with 26 bases in the middle. This CDR3 contains 19 residues.

Ten or more counts support this clonotype. This chain connects TRBV29-1 to TRBJ1-5; D call uncertain. CDR1 and CDR2 (germline): SQVTM, ANQGSEA. There are 12 residues in the CDR3. The CDR3 loop is CGVTAGNQPQHF. CDR3 sequence (DNA): TGCGGGGTCACGGCCGGCAATCAGCCCCAGCATTTT.

J is TRBJ2-4 and V is TRBV5-6; D is possibly TRBD1 (6 bases). This CDR3 is built from 16 residues. The V end lost 4 bases, the J end lost 5 bases, and 19 bases lay between the germline ends. Germline lookup yields CDR1 SGHDT and CDR2 YYEEEE. CDR3 DNA: TGTGCCAGCAGCCCAGGATGGGGGCGCTTCGAAAACATTCAGTACTTC. It codes for CASSPGWGRFENIQYF.

In this sample, this clonotype turned up a few times. The DNA of the CDR3 is TGTGCCAGCAGCCAAGTTCCGGGGGAGGAGACCCAGTACTTC. This sequence encodes CASSQVPGEETQYF. The chain links TRBV4-2 to TRBJ2-5, with D possibly matching TRBD2 (6 bases). The CDR3 has 14 residues. V shed 1 base and J shed 5 bases, with 11 bases lying between them. CDR1 is LGHNA and CDR2 is YNFKEQ in the germline V gene.

This clonotype occurred a few times. V is TRBV19 and J is TRBJ1-5; maybe TRBD1 (5 bases). The CDR3 runs 16 residues. The V gene's germline CDR1 is LNHDA and CDR2 SQIVND (reference sequence). V lost 6 bases to trimming and J lost 6 bases, with 21 bases between them. The CDR3 reads CASSGHSPHKRQPQHF. The CDR3 DNA sequence: TGTGCCAGTAGCGGACACTCACCTCATAAACGTCAGCCCCAGCATTTT. The full variable domain, with the rest looked up from reference TRBV19 and TRBJ1-5, is DGGITQSPKYLFRKEGQNVTLSCEQNLNHDAMYWYRQDPGQGLRLIYYSQIVNDFQKGDIAEGYSVSREKKESFPLTVTSAQKNPTAFYLCASSGHSPHKRQPQHFGDGTRLSIL.

This clonotype was observed a handful of times. This chain joins TRBV7-2 and TRBJ2-1; D is possibly TRBD2 (7 bases). The V end was cut by 1 base, the J end by 7 bases, with 20 bases between. Germline V gene lookup returns CDR1 SGHTA and CDR2 FQGNSA. This CDR3 region has 17 residues. CDR3 DNA sequence: TGTGCCAGCAGCTTAGTGAGCCTGCGGGGGCCGGGGAATGAGCAGTTCTTC. Its translation: CASSLVSLRGPGNEQFF.